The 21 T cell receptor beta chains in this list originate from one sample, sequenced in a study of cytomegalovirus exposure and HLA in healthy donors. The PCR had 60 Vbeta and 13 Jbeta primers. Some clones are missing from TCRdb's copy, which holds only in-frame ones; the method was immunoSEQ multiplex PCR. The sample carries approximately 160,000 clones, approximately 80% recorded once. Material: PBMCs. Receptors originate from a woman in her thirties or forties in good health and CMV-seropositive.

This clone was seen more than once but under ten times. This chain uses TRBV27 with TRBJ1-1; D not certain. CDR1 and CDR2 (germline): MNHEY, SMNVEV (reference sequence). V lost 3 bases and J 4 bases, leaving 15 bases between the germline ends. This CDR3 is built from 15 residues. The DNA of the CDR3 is TGTGCCAGCAGTTTCGGTCTCAGAGGGAGCACTGAAGCTTTCTTT. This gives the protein CASSFGLRGSTEAFF.

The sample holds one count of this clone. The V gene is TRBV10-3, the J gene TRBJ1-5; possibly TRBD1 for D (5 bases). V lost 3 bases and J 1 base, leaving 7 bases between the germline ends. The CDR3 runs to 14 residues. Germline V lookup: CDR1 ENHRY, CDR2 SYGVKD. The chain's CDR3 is CAISEGVSNQPQHF. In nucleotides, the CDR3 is TGTGCCATCAGTGAAGGGGTCAGCAATCAGCCCCAGCATTTT.

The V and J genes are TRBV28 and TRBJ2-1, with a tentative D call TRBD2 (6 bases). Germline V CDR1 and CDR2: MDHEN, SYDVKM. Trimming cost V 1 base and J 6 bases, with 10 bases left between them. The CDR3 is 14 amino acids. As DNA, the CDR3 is TGTGCCAGCAGTTTATCGGGAGTACTCAATGAGCAGTTCTTC. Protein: CASSLSGVLNEQFF.

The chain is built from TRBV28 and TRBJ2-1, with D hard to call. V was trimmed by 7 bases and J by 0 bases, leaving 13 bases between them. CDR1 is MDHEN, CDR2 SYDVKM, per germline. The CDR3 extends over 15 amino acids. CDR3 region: CASIGSGASYNEQFF. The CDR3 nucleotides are TGTGCCAGCATAGGTAGTGGAGCCTCCTACAATGAGCAGTTCTTC.

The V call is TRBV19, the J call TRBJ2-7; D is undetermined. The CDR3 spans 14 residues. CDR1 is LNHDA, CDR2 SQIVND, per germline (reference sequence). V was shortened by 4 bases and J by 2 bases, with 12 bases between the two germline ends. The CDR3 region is CASSRALGTYEQYF. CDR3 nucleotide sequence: TGTGCCAGTAGTAGAGCGCTAGGAACCTACGAGCAGTACTTC.

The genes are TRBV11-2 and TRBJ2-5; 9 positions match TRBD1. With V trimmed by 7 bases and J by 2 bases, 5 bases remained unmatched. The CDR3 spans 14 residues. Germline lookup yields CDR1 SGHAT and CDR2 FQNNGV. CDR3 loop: CASTRDREQETQYF. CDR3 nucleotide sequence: TGTGCCAGCACCCGGGACAGGGAACAAGAGACCCAGTACTTC.

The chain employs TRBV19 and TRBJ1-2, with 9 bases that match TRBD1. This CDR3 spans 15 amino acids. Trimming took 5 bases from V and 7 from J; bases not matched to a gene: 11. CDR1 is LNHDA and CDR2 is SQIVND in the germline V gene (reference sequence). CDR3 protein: CASSSTGTGISGYTF. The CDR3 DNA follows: TGTGCCAGTAGTTCGACCGGGACAGGGATTAGTGGCTACACCTTC.

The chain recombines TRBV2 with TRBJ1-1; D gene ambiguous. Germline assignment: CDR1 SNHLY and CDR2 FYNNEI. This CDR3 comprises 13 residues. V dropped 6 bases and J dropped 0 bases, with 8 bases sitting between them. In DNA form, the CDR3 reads TGTGCCAGCAGGTCCGGGATGAACACTGAAGCTTTCTTT. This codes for CASRSGMNTEAFF.

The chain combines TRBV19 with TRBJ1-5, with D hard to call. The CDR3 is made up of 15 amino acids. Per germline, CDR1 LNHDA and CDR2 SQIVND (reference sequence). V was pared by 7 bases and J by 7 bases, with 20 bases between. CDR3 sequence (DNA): TGTGCCAGTATTCAAGGAGGATTCGGCATACAGCCCCAGCATTTT. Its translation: CASIQGGFGIQPQHF.

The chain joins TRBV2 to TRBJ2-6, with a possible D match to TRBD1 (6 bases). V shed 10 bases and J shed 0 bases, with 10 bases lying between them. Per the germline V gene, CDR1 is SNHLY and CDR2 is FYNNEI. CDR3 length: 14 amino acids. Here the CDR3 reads CAILQGSGANVLTF. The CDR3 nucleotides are TGTGCCATTTTACAGGGCTCTGGGGCCAACGTCCTGACTTTC. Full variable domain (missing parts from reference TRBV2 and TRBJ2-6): EPEVTQTPSHQVTQMGQEVILRCVPISNHLYFYWYRQILGQKVEFLVSFYNNEISEKSEIFDDQFSVERPDGSNFTLKIRSTKLEDSAMYFCAILQGSGANVLTFGAGSRLTVL.

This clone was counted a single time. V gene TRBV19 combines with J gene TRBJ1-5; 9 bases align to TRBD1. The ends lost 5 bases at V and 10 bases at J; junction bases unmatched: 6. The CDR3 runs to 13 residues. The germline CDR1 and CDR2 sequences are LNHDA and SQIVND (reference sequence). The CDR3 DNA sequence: TGTGCCAGTAGTCTACAGGGGGCTGGCCCCCAGCATTTT. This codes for CASSLQGAGPQHF.

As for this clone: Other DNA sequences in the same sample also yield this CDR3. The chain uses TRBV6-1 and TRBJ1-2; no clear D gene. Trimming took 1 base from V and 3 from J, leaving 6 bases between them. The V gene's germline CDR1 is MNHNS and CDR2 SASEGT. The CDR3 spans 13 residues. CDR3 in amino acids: CASSEGGDYGYTF. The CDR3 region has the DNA TGTGCCAGCAGTGAAGGCGGGGACTATGGCTACACCTTC.

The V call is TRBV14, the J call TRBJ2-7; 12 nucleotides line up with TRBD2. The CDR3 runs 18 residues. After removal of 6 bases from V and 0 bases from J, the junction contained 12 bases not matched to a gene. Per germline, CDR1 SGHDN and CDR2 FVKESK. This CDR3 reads CASSHSTSGGPSSYEQYF. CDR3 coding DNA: TGTGCCAGCAGTCATTCGACTAGCGGGGGCCCCAGCTCCTACGAGCAGTACTTC.

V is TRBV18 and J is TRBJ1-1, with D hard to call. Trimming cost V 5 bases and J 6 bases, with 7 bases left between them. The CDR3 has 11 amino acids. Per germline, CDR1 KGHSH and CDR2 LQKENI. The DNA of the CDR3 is TGTGCCAGCTCAGAAGAGGCTGAAGCTTTCTTT. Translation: CASSEEAEAFF.

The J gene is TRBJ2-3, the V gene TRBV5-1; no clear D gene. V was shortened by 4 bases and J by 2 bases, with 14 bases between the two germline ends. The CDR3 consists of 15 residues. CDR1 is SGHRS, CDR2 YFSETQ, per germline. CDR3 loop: CASSPVSTYTDTQYF. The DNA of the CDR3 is TGCGCCAGCAGCCCGGTCTCTACGTACACAGATACGCAGTATTTT.

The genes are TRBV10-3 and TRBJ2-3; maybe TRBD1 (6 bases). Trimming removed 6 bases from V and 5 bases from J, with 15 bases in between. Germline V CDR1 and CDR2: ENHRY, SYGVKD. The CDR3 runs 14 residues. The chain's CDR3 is CAIRRTDAGDTQYF. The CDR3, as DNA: TGTGCCATCAGGCGGACAGATGCCGGAGATACGCAGTATTTT.

The CDR3 loop is CSVGQGRNSPLHF. The CDR3 DNA reads as TGCAGCGTGGGACAGGGGCGTAATTCACCCCTCCACTTT. The rearrangement joins TRBV29-1 to TRBJ1-6, with 10 nucleotides matching TRBD1. Germline CDR1 reads SQVTM; CDR2 reads ANQGSEA. Trimming took 6 bases from V and 6 from J; bases not matched to a gene: 2. There are 13 residues in the CDR3.

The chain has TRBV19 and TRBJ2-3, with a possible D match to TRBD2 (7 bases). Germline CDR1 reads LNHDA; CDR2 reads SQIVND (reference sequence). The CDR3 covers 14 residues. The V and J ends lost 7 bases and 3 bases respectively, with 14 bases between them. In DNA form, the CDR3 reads TGTGCCAGTACCCCTAAGGGGGGGACAGATACGCAGTATTTT. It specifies CASTPKGGTDTQYF.

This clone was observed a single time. The CDR3 region is CASSSAPGLAGYEQYF. The DNA of the CDR3 is TGTGCCAGCAGCTCAGCCCCGGGACTAGCGGGTTACGAGCAGTACTTC. The V and J genes are TRBV11-2 and TRBJ2-7; 12 positions match TRBD2. In germline, CDR1 is SGHAT, CDR2 FQNNGV. Trimming removed 4 bases from V and 4 bases from J; junction bases left unmatched: 8. The CDR3 covers 16 residues. Complete variable domain (other parts from reference TRBV11-2 and TRBJ2-7): EAGVAQSPRYKIIEKRQSVAFWCNPISGHATLYWYQQILGQGPKLLIQFQNNGVVDDSQLPKDRFSAERLKGVDSTLKIQPAKLEDSAVYLCASSSAPGLAGYEQYFGPGTRLTVT.

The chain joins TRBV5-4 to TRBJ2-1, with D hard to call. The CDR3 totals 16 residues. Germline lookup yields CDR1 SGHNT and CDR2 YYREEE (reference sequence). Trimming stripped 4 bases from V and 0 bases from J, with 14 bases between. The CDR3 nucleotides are TGTGCCAGCAGCCCTCTGGGCCCCAACTCCTACAATGAGCAGTTCTTC. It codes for CASSPLGPNSYNEQFF.

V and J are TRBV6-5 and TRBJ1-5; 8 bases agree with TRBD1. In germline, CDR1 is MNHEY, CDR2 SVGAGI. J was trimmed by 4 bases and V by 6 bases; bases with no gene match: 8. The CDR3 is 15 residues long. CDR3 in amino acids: CASRELQGANQPQHF. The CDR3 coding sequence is TGTGCCAGCAGGGAACTCCAGGGGGCTAATCAGCCCCAGCATTTT.